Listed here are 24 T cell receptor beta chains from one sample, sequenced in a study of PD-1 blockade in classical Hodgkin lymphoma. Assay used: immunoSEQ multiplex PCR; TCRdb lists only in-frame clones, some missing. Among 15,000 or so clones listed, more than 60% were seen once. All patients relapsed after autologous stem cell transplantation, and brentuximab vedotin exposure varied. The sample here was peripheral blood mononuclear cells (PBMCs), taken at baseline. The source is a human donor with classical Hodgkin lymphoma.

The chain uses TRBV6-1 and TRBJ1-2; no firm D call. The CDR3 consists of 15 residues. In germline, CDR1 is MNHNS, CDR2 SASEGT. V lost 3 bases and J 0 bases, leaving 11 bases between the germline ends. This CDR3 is CASSEAIGTNYGYTF. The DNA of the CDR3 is TGTGCCAGCAGTGAGGCGATTGGAACTAACTATGGCTACACCTTC.

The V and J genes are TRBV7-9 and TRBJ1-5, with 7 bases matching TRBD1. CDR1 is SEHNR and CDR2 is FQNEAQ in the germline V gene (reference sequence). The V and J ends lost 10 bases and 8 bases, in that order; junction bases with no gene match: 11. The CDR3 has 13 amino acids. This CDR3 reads CATGREGAKPQHF. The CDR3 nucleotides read TGTGCCACCGGCCGCGAGGGGGCGAAGCCCCAGCATTTT.

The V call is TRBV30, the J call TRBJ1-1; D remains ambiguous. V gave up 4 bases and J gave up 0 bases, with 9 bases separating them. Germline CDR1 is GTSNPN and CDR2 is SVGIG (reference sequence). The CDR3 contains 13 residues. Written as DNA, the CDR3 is TGTGCCTGGAAGAGCTTCATGAACACTGAAGCTTTCTTT. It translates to CAWKSFMNTEAFF.

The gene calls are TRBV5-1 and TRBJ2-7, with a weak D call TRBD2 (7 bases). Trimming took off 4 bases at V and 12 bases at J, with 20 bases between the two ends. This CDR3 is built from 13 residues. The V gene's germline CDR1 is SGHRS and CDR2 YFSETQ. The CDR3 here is CASSPAGRGHPYF. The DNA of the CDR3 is TGCGCCAGCAGCCCGGCTGGGAGGGGACATCCGTACTTC. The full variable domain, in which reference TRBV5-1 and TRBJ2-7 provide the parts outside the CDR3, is KAGVTQTPRYLIKTRGQQVTLSCSPISGHRSVSWYQQTPGQGLQFLFEYFSETQRNKGNFPGRFSGRQFSNSRSEMNVSTLELGDSALYLCASSPAGRGHPYFGPGTRLTVT.

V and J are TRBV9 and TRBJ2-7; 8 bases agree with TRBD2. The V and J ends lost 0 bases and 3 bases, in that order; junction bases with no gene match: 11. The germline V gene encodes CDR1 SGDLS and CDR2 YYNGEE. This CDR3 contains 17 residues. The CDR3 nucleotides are TGTGCCAGCAGCGTAGGGGAGTGGCGGGGGGCCAACTACGAGCAGTACTTC. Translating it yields CASSVGEWRGANYEQYF. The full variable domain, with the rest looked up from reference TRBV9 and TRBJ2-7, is DSGVTQTPKHLITATGQRVTLRCSPRSGDLSVYWYQQSLDQGLQFLIQYYNGEERAKGNILERFSAQQFPDLHSELNLSSLELGDSALYFCASSVGEWRGANYEQYFGPGTRLTVT.

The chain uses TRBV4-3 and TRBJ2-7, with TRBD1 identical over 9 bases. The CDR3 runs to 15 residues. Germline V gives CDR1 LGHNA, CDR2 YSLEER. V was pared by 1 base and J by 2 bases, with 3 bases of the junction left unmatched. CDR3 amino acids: CASSQGTGAPYEQYF. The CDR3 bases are TGCGCCAGCAGCCAAGGGACAGGGGCCCCCTACGAGCAGTACTTC.

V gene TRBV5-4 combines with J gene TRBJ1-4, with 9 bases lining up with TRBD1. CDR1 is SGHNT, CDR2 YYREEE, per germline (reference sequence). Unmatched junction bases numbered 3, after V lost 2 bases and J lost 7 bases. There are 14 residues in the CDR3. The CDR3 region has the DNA TGTGCCAGCAGCTTAACAGGGGGCGTTGAAAAACTGTTTTTT. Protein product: CASSLTGGVEKLFF.

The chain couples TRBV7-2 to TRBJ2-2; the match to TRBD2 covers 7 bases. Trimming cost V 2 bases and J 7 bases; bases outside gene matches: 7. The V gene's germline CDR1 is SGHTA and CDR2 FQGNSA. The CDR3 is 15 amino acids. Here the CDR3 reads CASSLLLGGIGELFF. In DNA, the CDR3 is TGTGCCAGCAGCTTATTGTTGGGAGGGATCGGGGAGCTGTTTTTT.

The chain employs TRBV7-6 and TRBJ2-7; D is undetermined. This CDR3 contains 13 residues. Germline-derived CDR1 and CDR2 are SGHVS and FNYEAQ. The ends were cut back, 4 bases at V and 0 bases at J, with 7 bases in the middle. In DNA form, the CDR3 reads TGTGCCAGCAGCTCCCCCGACTCCTACGAGCAGTACTTC. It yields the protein CASSSPDSYEQYF.

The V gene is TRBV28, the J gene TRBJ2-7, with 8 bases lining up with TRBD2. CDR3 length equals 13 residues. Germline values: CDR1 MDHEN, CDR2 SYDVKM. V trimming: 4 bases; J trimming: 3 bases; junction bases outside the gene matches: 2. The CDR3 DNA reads TGTGCCAGCAGTTCCGGGGGGGTCTACGAGCAGTACTTC. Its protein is CASSSGGVYEQYF.

Written as DNA, the CDR3 is TGTGCCAGCAGCCCTACCTCACTAGCGGGGAGTTTCAATGAGCAGTTCTTC. As protein: CASSPTSLAGSFNEQFF. The chain couples TRBV5-4 to TRBJ2-1, with TRBD2 matching 10 bases. V lost 4 bases to trimming and J lost 6 bases; unmatched junction nucleotides: 13. The CDR3 contains 17 residues. The germline V gene encodes CDR1 SGHNT and CDR2 YYREEE (reference sequence). Looking up the rest from reference TRBV5-4 and TRBJ2-1 gives the full variable domain: ETGVTQSPTHLIKTRGQQVTLRCSSQSGHNTVSWYQQALGQGPQFIFQYYREEENGRGNFPPRFSGLQFPNYSSELNVNALELDDSALYLCASSPTSLAGSFNEQFFGPGTRLTVL.

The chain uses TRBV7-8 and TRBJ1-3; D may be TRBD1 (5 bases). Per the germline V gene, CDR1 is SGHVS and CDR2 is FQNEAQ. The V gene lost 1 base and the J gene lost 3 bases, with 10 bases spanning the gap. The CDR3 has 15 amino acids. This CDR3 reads CASSLGGGRGNTIYF. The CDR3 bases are TGTGCCAGCAGCTTAGGCGGGGGACGTGGAAACACCATATATTTT. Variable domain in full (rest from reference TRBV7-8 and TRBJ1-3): GAGVSQSPRYKVAKRGQDVALRCDPISGHVSLFWYQQALGQGPEFLTYFQNEAQLDKSGLPSDRFFAERPEGSVSTLKIQRTQQEDSAVYLCASSLGGGRGNTIYFGEGSWLTVV.

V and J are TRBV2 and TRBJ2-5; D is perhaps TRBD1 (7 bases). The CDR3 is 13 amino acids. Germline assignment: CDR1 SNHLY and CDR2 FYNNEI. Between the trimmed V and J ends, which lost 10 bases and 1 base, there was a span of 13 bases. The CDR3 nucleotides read TGTGCCACCGCGGGACAGCTCCAAGAGACCCAGTACTTC. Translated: CATAGQLQETQYF.

CDR3 in amino acids: CASSLGDFHEQFF. The CDR3 bases are TGTGCCAGCAGCTTAGGGGACTTTCATGAGCAGTTCTTC. The chain uses TRBV7-9 and TRBJ2-1; a possible D gene is TRBD2 (6 bases). Trimming cost V 1 base and J 8 bases, with 9 bases left between them. The CDR3 totals 13 residues. Per the germline V gene, CDR1 is SEHNR and CDR2 is FQNEAQ (reference sequence).

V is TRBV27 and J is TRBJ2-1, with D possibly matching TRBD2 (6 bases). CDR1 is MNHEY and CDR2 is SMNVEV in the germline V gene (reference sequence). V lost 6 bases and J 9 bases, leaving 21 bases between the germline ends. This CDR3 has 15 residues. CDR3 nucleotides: TGTGCCAGCAGCGCGATTGGAGGGGCGGGTATTGAGCAGTTCTTC. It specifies CASSAIGGAGIEQFF.

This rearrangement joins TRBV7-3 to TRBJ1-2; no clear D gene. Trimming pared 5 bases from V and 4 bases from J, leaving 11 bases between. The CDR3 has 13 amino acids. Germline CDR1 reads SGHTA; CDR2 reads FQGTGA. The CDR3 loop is CASSPSPSYGYTF. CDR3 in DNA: TGTGCCAGCAGCCCCAGCCCTAGCTATGGCTACACCTTC.

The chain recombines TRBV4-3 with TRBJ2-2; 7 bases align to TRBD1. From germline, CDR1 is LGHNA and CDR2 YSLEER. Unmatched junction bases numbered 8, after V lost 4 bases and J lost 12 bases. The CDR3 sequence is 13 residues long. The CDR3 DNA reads TGCGCCAGCAGCCCCCTGGGACAGACACAGCTGTTTTTT. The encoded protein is CASSPLGQTQLFF.

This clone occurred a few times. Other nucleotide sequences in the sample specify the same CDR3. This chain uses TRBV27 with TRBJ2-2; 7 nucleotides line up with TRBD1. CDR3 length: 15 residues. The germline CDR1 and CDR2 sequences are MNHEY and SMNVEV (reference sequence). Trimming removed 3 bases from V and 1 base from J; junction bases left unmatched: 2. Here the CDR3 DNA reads TGTGCCAGCAGTTTTGGGACAGTGAACACCGGGGAGCTGTTTTTT. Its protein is CASSFGTVNTGELFF.

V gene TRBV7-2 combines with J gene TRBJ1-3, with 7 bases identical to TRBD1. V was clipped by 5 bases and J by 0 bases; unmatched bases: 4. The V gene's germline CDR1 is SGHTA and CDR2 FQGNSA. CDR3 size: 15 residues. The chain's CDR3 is CASSPGQISGNTIYF. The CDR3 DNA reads TGTGCCAGCAGCCCGGGACAGATCTCTGGAAACACCATATATTTT.

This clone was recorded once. CDR3: CASSLGLAGAVNEQFF. CDR3 in DNA: TGTGCCAGCAGCTTGGGGCTAGCGGGGGCCGTTAATGAGCAGTTCTTC. V and J are TRBV5-4 and TRBJ2-1; 10 bases map to TRBD2. The ends lost 0 bases at V and 7 bases at J; junction bases unmatched: 7. The length of the CDR3 is 16 residues. Germline-derived CDR1 and CDR2 are SGHNT and YYREEE (reference sequence).

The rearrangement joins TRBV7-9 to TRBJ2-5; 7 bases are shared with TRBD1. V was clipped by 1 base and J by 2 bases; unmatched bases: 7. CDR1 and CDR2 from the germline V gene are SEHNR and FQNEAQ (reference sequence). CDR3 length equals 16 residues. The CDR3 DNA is TGTGCCAGCAGCTTAGGGTCCGGGACAGTGCAAGAGACCCAGTACTTC. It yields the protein CASSLGSGTVQETQYF.

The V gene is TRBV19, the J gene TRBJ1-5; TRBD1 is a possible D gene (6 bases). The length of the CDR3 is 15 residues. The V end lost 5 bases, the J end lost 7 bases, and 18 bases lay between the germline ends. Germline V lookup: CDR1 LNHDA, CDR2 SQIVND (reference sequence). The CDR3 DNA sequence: TGTGCCAGTAGTTATGACAGGAAGGCCGACCAGCCCCAGCATTTT. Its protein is CASSYDRKADQPQHF.

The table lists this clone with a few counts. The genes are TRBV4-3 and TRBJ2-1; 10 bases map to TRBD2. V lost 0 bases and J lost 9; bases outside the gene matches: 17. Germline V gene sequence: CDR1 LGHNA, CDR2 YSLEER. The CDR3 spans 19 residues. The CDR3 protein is CASSQDVSLAGVVTGEQFF. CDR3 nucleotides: TGCGCCAGCAGCCAAGATGTGAGCCTAGCGGGAGTAGTAACGGGTGAGCAGTTCTTC.

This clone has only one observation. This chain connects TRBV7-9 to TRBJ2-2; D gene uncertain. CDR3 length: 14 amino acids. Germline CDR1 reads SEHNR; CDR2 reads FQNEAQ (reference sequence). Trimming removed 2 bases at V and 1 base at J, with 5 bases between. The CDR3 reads CASSLSGNTGELFF. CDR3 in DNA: TGTGCCAGCAGCTTATCGGGGAACACCGGGGAGCTGTTTTTT.